This TCR beta chain was retrieved from a study of identical twins (dated by TCRdb to 2016 to 2018). Regarding the study in general: The study deep-sequenced TCR alpha and beta repertoires from monozygotic twins, unrelated adults of various ages and cord blood to test whether fetal clonotypes persist. To rule out contamination, replicate twin experiments were performed at different times with different library preparation protocols.

Its CDR3 holds 19 amino acids, cysteine through valine. Left in the record is the CDR3 DNA by itself, 57 bases read in frame from the first base. Germline trimming amounts to 8 bases on V and 0 bases on J, with 21 as the count of junction bases outside the gene matches. Receptor amplification or capture employed 5' RACE. Sequencing took place on an Illumina HiSeq 2000. A universal primer binding site was added through template switching, and the final cDNA carried a unique molecular identifier so that TCR cDNA molecules could be counted accurately. Specific primers in the conserved constant-segment region were used to synthesize first-strand cDNA for TCR alpha and beta chains. Each cDNA library was double barcoded, with a SMART-Mk sample barcode plus Illumina barcodes, to control for contamination. Two successive PCR steps introduced TruSeq adapter sequences along with Illumina sample barcodes. The Illumina HiSeq platform was used with custom primers to sequence TCR alpha and beta cDNA libraries. The paper's data handling went like this. Raw reads were processed with MiGEC to extract unique molecular identifiers, and MiXCR was used to determine CDR3 positions. For each individual, recombination models were inferred using an EM algorithm with the repgenHMM and IGoR tools. Shared clonotypes were analyzed with the tcR package in R, and sharing was normalized by the product of cloneset sizes. To study raw recombination without the effects of thymic and clonal selection, out-of-frame nonproductive sequences were analyzed. The public reads were reprocessed in TCRdb via fastp at Q25 and MiXCR, keeping in-frame beta chains. Rows with a matching CDR3 protein are joined into one entry that keeps the most common DNA and genes. TCRdb assigned the V and J calls; the authors' analysis was not used. The sample records around 370,000 distinct CDR3 sequences, approximately 8.8% of which are singletons. The biggest ten clones account for 7.5% to 9.5% of the sample.

The study at large found these results: In monozygotic twins, recombination models systematically underestimated out-of-frame TCR alpha sharing, but the models matched the sharing seen between unrelated individuals. Compared with coincidental sharing between unrelated individuals, out-of-frame TCR alpha sequences shared between twins showed an excess of sequences with low generation probability. Invariant T cells such as MAIT and iNKT could partly confound zero-insertion analyses, although diverse VJ usage argued against such confounding for most clonotypes. The excess sharing between twins in beta out-of-frame sequences was weaker because fewer shared sequences reduced the signal-to-noise ratio. Fewer insertions were carried by abundant cord blood beta clonotypes; a weaker similar trend was observed in young adult naive repertoires, while no such trend was observed in memory repertoires. Conclusions relied on cross-sectional statistical analysis, since the same donors could not be followed over many years.

Every donor in the study was a healthy Caucasian. The study also sequenced three unrelated non-twin adults: a male aged 18 to 30, a male aged 50 to 59 and a female aged 50 to 59. Using Miltenyi CD45RO+ enrichment and human naive T-cell isolation kits, memory (CD45RO+) and naive T cells were isolated from PBMC. The sample holds a few counts of this clonotype. Its antigen is unknown. No quality values exist for individual bases; no much larger clone is one base distant. The sample taken for sequencing was naive T cells sorted from blood. Sample cell subset or site, as interpreted from the label and publication: cells isolated with a human naive T-cell isolation kit. The chain joins TRBV12-3 or TRBV12-4 to TRBJ2-7; TRBD2 fits 8 bases in the junction. The clonotype was recovered from a woman aged 45-60 years in good health. The CDR3 reads CASLLYLGPGGKSSYEQYV. The nucleotide sequence reads TGTGCCAGCTTGCTTTATTTGGGTCCGGGAGGGAAGAGCTCCTACGAGCAGTACGTC.